These 13 T cell receptor beta chains were sequenced from one sample in a study of blood T cell repertoires in COVID-19. Assay used: immunoSEQ multiplex PCR; TCRdb lists only in-frame clones, some missing. The sample lists some 520,000 clones, nearly 90% occurring once. Sequences were obtained from peripheral blood. These receptors were obtained from a man aged 18 to 29 with COVID-19, enrolled during active disease.

The chain carries TRBV11-2 and TRBJ2-7; D is possibly TRBD1 (6 bases). This CDR3 comprises 13 residues. The germline CDR1 and CDR2 sequences are SGHAT and FQNNGV. The ends were cut back, 5 bases at V and 3 bases at J, with 11 bases in the middle. The CDR3 sequence is CASSPGTNYEQYF. The CDR3 coding sequence is TGTGCCAGCAGCCCAGGGACAAACTACGAGCAGTACTTC.

The chain recombines TRBV21-1 with TRBJ2-3; TRBD2 reflects the table's D call only, with no check against the DNA. TRBV21-1 is a pseudogene locus. This CDR3 spans 17 amino acids. The CDR3 DNA reads as TGTGCCAGCAGCCTCTACTATAGCGGGGGCTTCGCAGATACGCAGTATTTT. It codes for CASSLYYSGGFADTQYF.

V gene TRBV2 combines with J gene TRBJ2-7; no definite D call. Germline-derived CDR1 and CDR2 are SNHLY and FYNNEI. The V gene lost 4 bases and the J gene lost 5 bases, with 12 bases spanning the gap. The CDR3 covers 13 residues. CDR3 sequence reads: CASSGFAVHEQYF. The CDR3 DNA reads as TGTGCCAGCAGTGGGTTTGCGGTACACGAGCAGTACTTC.

The chain couples TRBV15 to TRBJ2-1; 12 nucleotides match TRBD1. The CDR3 is 17 residues long. V shed 6 bases and J 8 bases; nucleotides not matched to a gene: 14. Germline values: CDR1 LNHNV, CDR2 YYDKDF (reference sequence). CDR3 sequence (DNA): TGTGCCACCAGTCCGGAAAGGGACAGGGGGCAAATTTATGAGCAGTTCTTC. This encodes CATSPERDRGQIYEQFF.

The chain carries TRBV7-9 and TRBJ2-5; maybe TRBD1 (5 bases). Trimming removed 5 bases from V and 2 bases from J, with 15 bases in between. Germline CDR1 SEHNR, CDR2 FQNEAQ (reference sequence). CDR3 size: 15 residues. CDR3 DNA: TGTGCCAGCAGCCCGGCCAGGGAACTTCAAGAGACCCAGTACTTC. It translates to CASSPARELQETQYF.

The rearrangement uses TRBV18 and TRBJ1-1, with D possibly being TRBD1 (5 bases). With 4 bases removed from V and 3 bases from J, the gap between germline ends came to 9 bases. CDR1 is KGHSH, CDR2 LQKENI, per germline. The CDR3 length is 13 residues. CDR3 residues: CASSQQEYTEAFF. The CDR3 DNA is TGTGCCAGCTCACAACAGGAGTACACTGAAGCTTTCTTT.

The chain has TRBV7-9 and TRBJ2-3; D not certain. V was clipped by 1 base and J by 6 bases, with 17 bases between them. This CDR3 contains 16 residues. Germline V gene sequence: CDR1 SEHNR, CDR2 FQNEAQ (reference sequence). The CDR3 protein is CASSLGQAPGRDTQYF. CDR3 in DNA: TGTGCCAGCAGCTTAGGGCAGGCTCCCGGTCGGGATACGCAGTATTTT.

This chain uses TRBV27 with TRBJ2-2, with 10 bases aligning to TRBD2. CDR1 and CDR2 (germline): MNHEY, SMNVEV (reference sequence). This CDR3 contains 15 residues. J lost 7 bases, V lost 5 bases, and 7 bases had no gene match. The CDR3 loop is CASSPIAGGGGELFF. The CDR3 DNA follows: TGTGCCAGCAGTCCTATAGCGGGAGGAGGCGGGGAGCTGTTTTTT.

The CDR3 bases are TGTGCCACCAGCAGTAGGACAGGGTGGTCCCACGAGCAGTACTTC. This gives the protein CATSSRTGWSHEQYF. The chain recombines TRBV15 with TRBJ2-7, with 8 bases matching TRBD1. Trimming removed 3 bases from V and 5 bases from J; junction bases left unmatched: 9. The CDR3 extends over 15 amino acids. From germline, CDR1 is LNHNV and CDR2 YYDKDF (reference sequence).

The V and J genes are TRBV5-1 and TRBJ2-3, with 7 bases lining up with TRBD1. Germline CDR1 is SGHRS and CDR2 is YFSETQ. CDR3 length: 14 amino acids. Germline trimming cut 6 bases from V and 2 bases from J; bases unmatched to any gene: 6. The CDR3 DNA sequence: TGCGCCAGCAAGGAAGGGGGCGTCACAGATACGCAGTATTTT. Protein: CASKEGGVTDTQYF.

V is TRBV7-3 and J is TRBJ1-2; a possible D gene is TRBD1 (6 bases). Germline loops: CDR1 SGHTA, CDR2 FQGTGA. The CDR3 spans 13 residues. Trimming left V 1 base short and J 7 bases short, with 10 bases between. In DNA, the CDR3 is TGTGCCAGCAGCTTAAAACAGGGCGGTGGCTACACCTTC. It translates to CASSLKQGGGYTF.

V and J are TRBV19 and TRBJ2-5, with no clear D. Trimming removed 3 bases from V and 5 bases from J, with 13 bases in between. Germline CDR1 and CDR2: LNHDA and SQIVND (reference sequence). CDR3 length: 14 amino acids. Here the CDR3 reads CASSMGPVFETQYF. CDR3 bases: TGTGCCAGTAGTATGGGCCCCGTTTTCGAGACCCAGTACTTC.

The CDR3 DNA sequence: TGTGCCAGCAGTTCTCCGGGACAGAGGTTCGATGAGCAGTTCTTC. Translated: CASSSPGQRFDEQFF. The V call is TRBV3-1 (or the pseudogene TRBV3-2), the J call TRBJ2-1; 7 bases are a match to TRBD1. Germline loops: CDR1 LGHDT, CDR2 YNNKEL (reference sequence). J lost 8 bases, V lost 6 bases, and 13 bases had no gene match. The CDR3 has 15 residues.